This T cell receptor beta chain was identified in a study of T cells expressing NK-cell markers. Turning to this clonotype: Its matching antigen is unknown.

CDR3 length: 17 residues. TCRdb re-called the 5' RACE reads and gives one entry per CDR3 protein, without DNA. The sample has 500,000 to 700,000 distinct CDR3 sequences; the top ten hold under 4.5%. Notes on the study in general: A few donors' CD3+CD56-NKG2C+ cells were dominated by the same clonotypes.

This receptor was identified in a man between 18 and 29 years old in good health. The sample taken for sequencing was blood T cells: a sorted CD56 or NKG2C T cell subset, CD4+ or CD8+ T cells, or bulk PBMC T cells (not recorded which). This sequence joins TRBV12-3 or TRBV12-4 and TRBJ2-1; the D gene TCRdb calls, TRBD2, cannot be checked with no DNA. CDR3: CASSLAQLAGGPNEQFF.